This T cell receptor beta chain was recorded in a study of blood T cell repertoires in COVID-19. On the study more broadly: Nucleic acid was either cDNA or gDNA, and it came from T cells, B-cell-depleted T cells, or PBMCs.

CDR1 and CDR2 from the germline V gene are SGHVS and FNYEAQ. The CDR3 extends over 15 amino acids. With 0 bases removed from V and 3 bases from J, the gap between germline ends came to 9 bases. Under the authors' procedure: Reference gene primer amplification gave estimated nucleated cell counts. Clones were sequenced by immunoSEQ multiplex PCR, and TCRdb holds only the in-frame ones, with some missing. V and J calls and clone size are as listed in that table; D and trimming were resolved from the DNA. The sample has 45,000 to 70,000 clones; 65% to 85% are singletons. What was sequenced was peripheral blood. V gene TRBV7-6 combines with J gene TRBJ2-1; a weak D match, TRBD2 (6 bases). The clonotype originates from a man aged 55-75 years with acute or convalescent COVID-19. CDR3 protein: CASSLAADYYNEQFF. The DNA for the CDR3 is TGTGCCAGCAGCTTAGCAGCGGACTACTACAATGAGCAGTTCTTC.